The entry that follows covers one TCR beta chain sequence. This entry is derived from a study of blood T cell repertoires in COVID-19. Across the study: Some COVID-19 samples were acute and others convalescent; all came from the United States, Italy and Spain. PBMCs, B-cell-depleted T cells, or T cells were the source of the cDNA or gDNA that made up the material.

The Seattle patients, enrolled during active infection, were followed longitudinally. In the authors' methods: It was from reference gene primer amplification that nucleated cell counts were estimated. Method: immunoSEQ multiplex PCR; TCRdb's copy keeps in-frame clones and lacks some. For V, J and clone size, that table is used; D and trimming come from the DNA. Among around 190,000 clones listed, about four fifths were seen once. The clonotype comes from a woman in her 70s with COVID-19, enrolled during active disease. The sample taken for sequencing was peripheral blood.

CDR3 coding DNA: TGTGCCAGCAAGGACAGTTCGAACACTGAAGCTTTCTTT. It specifies CASKDSSNTEAFF. J is TRBJ1-1 and V is TRBV3-1 (or the pseudogene TRBV3-2), with D perhaps TRBD1 (6 bases). The germline gives CDR1 LGHDT, CDR2 YNNKEL (reference sequence). V was clipped by 7 bases and J by 1 base, with 10 bases between them. This CDR3 is 13 amino acids long.